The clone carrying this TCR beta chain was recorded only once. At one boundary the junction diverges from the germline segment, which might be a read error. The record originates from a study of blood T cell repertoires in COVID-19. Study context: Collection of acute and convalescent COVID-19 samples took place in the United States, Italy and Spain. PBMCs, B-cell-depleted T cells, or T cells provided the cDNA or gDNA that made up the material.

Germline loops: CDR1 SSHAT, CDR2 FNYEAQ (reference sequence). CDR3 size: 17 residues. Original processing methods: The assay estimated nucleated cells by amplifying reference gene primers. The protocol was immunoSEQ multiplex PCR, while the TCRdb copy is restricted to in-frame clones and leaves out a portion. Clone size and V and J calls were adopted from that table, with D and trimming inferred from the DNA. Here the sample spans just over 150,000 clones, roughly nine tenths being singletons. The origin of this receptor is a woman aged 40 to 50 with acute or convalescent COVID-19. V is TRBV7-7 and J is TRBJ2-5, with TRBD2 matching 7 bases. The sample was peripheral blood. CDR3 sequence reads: CASSRIQTTSQPETQYF. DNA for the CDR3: TGTGCTAGCAGCCGAATACAGACGACTAGCCAGCCAGAGACCCAGTACTTC.